This TCR beta chain was identified during a study of human T cells and chemical hapten exposure. TCRdb independently ran MiXCR on the RACE reads; one entry per CDR3 protein. The data contain 35,000 to 45,000 distinct CDR3 sequences, approximately 9% of them singletons. The table lists this clonotype with many counts. As for time point: patch test 2, 6 weeks after DPC sensitization. Treatment here: therapeutic diphenylcyclopropenone sensitization with weekly scalp DPC. This CDR3 is 14 amino acids long. Per the germline V gene, CDR1 is SEHNR and CDR2 is FQNEAQ (reference sequence). V gave up 2 bases and J gave up 3 bases, with 10 bases separating them.

The sequencing here drew on whole blood, taken in connection with sensitization to the hapten diphenylcyclopropenone (DPC). The TCR was taken from a woman between 35 and 50 years old with alopecia areata. Some clones in this sample may be carry-over from other donors' samples. This chain joins TRBV7-9 and TRBJ2-5; D gene unclear. For the CDR3, the DNA is TGTGCCAGCAGCTTACAAGGATTCGAAGAGACCCAGTACTTC. Translating gives CASSLQGFEETQYF.